These T cell receptor beta chains were read from a single sample in a study of shared clonotypes between healthy human individuals. Method: immunoSEQ multiplex PCR; TCRdb's copy keeps in-frame clones and lacks some. Among approximately 980,000 clones, over 75% were seen once, and the ten largest hold over 1.3%. Material: memory CD4+ T cells sorted from blood. These receptors were collected from a young man in good health. CDR3s leave out the opening cysteine and the closing phenylalanine or tryptophan. Fields, in order: J gene, V gene, CDR3 protein.

TRBJ2-3 TRBV12-5 ASGLVITGTGNTQY
TRBJ2-4 TRBV5-4 ASTVEPGQGAKNIQY
TRBJ1-6 TRBV19 ASSIGGGTVNSPLH
TRBJ2-1 TRBV13 ASSIATGQGRYNEQF
TRBJ1-2 TRBV30 AWRDVQNYGYT
TRBJ2-7 TRBV27 ASRPSGGGYEQY
TRBJ1-3 TRBV2 ASSVLRGQGNTIY
TRBJ2-1 TRBV11-2 ASSQRNEQF
TRBJ2-3 TRBV5-1 ASSWSSGDTQY
TRBJ2-1 TRBV6-1 ASSANRGYEQF
TRBJ2-5 TRBV2 ASSYHRGLETQY
TRBJ1-1 TRBV11-2 ASSLARPEAF
TRBJ2-3 TRBV7-2 ASSLGAGGKADTQY
TRBJ2-7 TRBV5-1 ASSFTGEYEQY
- TRBV28 ASREVVAYEQY
TRBJ2-7 TRBV19 ASSPSGGYEQY
TRBJ2-3 TRBV5-4 ASSLAGGGRGDTQY
TRBJ1-4 TRBV30 ASLRTGTWNEKLF
TRBJ2-1 TRBV7-2 ASSLDYNNEQF
TRBJ1-3 TRBV6-6 ASSYEPDSGNTIY
TRBJ2-2 TRBV4-1 ASSPTRKLAGGRGMAGELF
TRBJ1-1 TRBV6-6 ASSYSESVIEAF
TRBJ1-5 TRBV4-3 ASHGGGCNQPQH
TRBJ1-2 TRBV7-2 ASTPARGYT
TRBJ2-7 TRBV5-8 ASSRLLAGGVDEQY
TRBJ1-2 TRBV5-1 ASSTSGPNYGYT
TRBJ2-7 TRBV2 ASIRDPGYYEQY
TRBJ2-7 TRBV6-5 ASTLRGGAGEQY
TRBJ2-7 TRBV18 ASSSRHEQY
TRBJ2-7 TRBV20-1 SARVGYEQY
TRBJ2-3 TRBV5-1 ASSGMRADTQY
TRBJ1-1 TRBV6-5 ASSYTDSGRTEAF
TRBJ1-1 TRBV7-3 ASSLMGGAQNTEAF
TRBJ2-5 TRBV19 ASSGLLGTSEQETQY
TRBJ2-1 TRBV27 ASSLWGQGSGQF
TRBJ1-1 TRBV4-1 ASSLTTGNTEAF
TRBJ2-7 TRBV2 ASIGQGIYEQY
TRBJ1-5 TRBV2 ASSEAGQKNQPQH
TRBJ1-1 TRBV7-2 ALVSLSNTEAF
TRBJ2-3 TRBV5-1 ASSLWTSGTDTQY
TRBJ2-7 TRBV4-1 ASSSSSGTGNYEQY
TRBJ1-6 TRBV5-1 ASSSEGGIYSPLH
TRBJ1-1 TRBV20-1 SASETTEAF
TRBJ1-3 TRBV6-1 ATQGGGNTIY
TRBJ2-7 TRBV5-5 ASSFNREGHGS